This TCR beta chain is drawn from a study of early T cells in non-severe SARS-CoV-2 infection. About the research overall: Sequencing used unsorted whole-blood bulk RNA, so chains lack pairing.

General study results and limits: Matches to VDJdb favored anti-spike CD8 responses and missed private and CD4 specificities.

Comment on this clonotype: Its antigen is not identified.

Looked up from germline, CDR1 is SEHNR and CDR2 is FQNEAQ (reference sequence). The CDR3 covers 14 residues. The V end lost 4 bases, the J end lost 0 bases, and 10 bases lay between the germline ends. Unique molecular identifiers were attached to individual cDNA molecules. TCRdb re-derived calls from the 5' RACE reads in MiXCR, one entry per CDR3 protein. The repertoire holds 65,000 to 95,000 distinct CDR3 sequences, around 15% seen once, with 9.5% to 12% in the top ten. The V gene is TRBV7-9, the J gene TRBJ2-7; no reliable D call. The TCR was taken from an adult who was a healthcare worker with PCR-confirmed SARS-CoV-2 infection or an uninfected control (not recorded which). Specimen: whole blood. As DNA, the CDR3 is TGTGCCAGCAGCTCGGACGGCCACTCCTACGAGCAGTACTTC. Amino acids: CASSSDGHSYEQYF.